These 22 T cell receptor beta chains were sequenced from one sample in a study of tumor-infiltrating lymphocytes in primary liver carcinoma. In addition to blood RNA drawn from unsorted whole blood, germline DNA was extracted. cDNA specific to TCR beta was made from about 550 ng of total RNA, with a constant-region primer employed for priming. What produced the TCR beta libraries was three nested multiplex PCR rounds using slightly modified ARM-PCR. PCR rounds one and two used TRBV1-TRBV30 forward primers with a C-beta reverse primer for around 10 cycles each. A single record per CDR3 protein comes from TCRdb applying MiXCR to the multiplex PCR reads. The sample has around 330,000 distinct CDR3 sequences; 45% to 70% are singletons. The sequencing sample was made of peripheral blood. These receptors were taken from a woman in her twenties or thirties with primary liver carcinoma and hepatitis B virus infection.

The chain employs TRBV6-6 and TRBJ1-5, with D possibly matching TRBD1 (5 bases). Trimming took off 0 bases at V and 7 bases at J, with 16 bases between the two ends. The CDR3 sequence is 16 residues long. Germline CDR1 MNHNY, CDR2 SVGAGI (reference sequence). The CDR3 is CASSYSAAGSGQPQHF. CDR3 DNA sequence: TGTGCCAGCAGTTACTCGGCGGCAGGGAGCGGACAGCCCCAGCATTTT.

CDR3 amino acids: CASSLGGGVNTIYF. CDR3 sequence (DNA): TGCGCCAGCAGCTTAGGGGGTGGCGTGAACACCATATATTTT. This chain links TRBV5-1 with TRBJ1-3, with D perhaps matching TRBD1 (6 bases). Germline CDR1 is SGHRS and CDR2 is YFSETQ. The CDR3 is 14 residues long. Trimming took 2 bases from V and 7 from J, leaving 13 bases between them.

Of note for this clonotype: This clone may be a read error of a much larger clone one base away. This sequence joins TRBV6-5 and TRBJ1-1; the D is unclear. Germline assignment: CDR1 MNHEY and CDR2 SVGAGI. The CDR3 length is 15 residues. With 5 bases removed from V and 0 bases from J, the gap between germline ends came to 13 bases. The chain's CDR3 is CASSKRAAMNTEAFF. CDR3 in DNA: TGTGCCAGCAGTAAGAGGGCGGCTATGAACACTGAAGCTTTCTTT.

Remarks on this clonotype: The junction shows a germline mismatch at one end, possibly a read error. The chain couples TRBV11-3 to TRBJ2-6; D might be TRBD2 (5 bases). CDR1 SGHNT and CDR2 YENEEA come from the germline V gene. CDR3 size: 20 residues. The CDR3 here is CASSLYPKASSRSGTNVLTF. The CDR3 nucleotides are TGTGCCAGCAGCTTATATCCTAAGGCTAGCTCCCGCTCTGGGACCAACGTCCTGACTTTC.

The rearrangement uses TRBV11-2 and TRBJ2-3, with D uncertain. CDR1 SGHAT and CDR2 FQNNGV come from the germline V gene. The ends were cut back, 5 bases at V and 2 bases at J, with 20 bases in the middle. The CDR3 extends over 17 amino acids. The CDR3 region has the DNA TGTGCCAGCAGCCAAGTTCCTACCCGAGTCTTCACAGATACGCAGTATTTT. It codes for CASSQVPTRVFTDTQYF.

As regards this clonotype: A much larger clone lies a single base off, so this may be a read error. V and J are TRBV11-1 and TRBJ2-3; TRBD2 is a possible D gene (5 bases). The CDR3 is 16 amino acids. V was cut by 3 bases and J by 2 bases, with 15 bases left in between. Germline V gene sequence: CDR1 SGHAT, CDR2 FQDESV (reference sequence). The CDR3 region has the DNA TGTGCCAGCAGCTTTAGCGTTCTTACGTACACAGATACGCAGTATTTT. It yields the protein CASSFSVLTYTDTQYF.

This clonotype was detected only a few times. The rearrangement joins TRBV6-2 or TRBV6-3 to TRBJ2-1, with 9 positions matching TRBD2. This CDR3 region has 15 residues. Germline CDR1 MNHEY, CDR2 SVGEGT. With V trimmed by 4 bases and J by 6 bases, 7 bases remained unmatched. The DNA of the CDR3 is TGTGCCAGCAGTTGGGGCGGGAGGGCCGGCAATGAGCAGTTCTTC. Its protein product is CASSWGGRAGNEQFF.

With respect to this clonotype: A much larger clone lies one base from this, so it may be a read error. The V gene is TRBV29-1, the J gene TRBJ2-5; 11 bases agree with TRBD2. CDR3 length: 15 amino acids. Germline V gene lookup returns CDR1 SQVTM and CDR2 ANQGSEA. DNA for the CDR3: TGCAGAGCCCCCCCTAGCGGGAGGAAACAAGAGACCCAGTACTTC. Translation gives CRAPPSGRKQETQYF.

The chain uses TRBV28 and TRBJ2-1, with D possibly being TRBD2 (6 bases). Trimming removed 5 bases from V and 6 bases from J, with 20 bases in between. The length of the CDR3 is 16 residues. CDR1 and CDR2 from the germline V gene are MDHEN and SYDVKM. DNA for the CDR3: TGTGCCAGCAGTCCTCCCGGGAGTCGACTCTGCAATGAGCAGTTCTTC. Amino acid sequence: CASSPPGSRLCNEQFF.

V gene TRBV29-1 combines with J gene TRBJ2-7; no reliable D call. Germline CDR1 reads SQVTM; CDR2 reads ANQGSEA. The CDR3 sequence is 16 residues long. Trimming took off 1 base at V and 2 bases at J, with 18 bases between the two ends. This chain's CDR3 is CSVEGVFEGNPYEQYF. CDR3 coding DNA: TGCAGCGTTGAAGGTGTTTTTGAAGGCAACCCCTACGAGCAGTACTTC.

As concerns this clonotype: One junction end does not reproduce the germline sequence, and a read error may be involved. The CDR3 nucleotides are TGTGGCAGCAGCCTCCTTGGGGGACCCACAGATACGCAGTATTTC. This codes for CGSSLLGGPTDTQYF. The chain combines TRBV12-3 or TRBV12-4 with TRBJ2-3, with D possibly called TRBD1 or TRBD2 (5 bases each). This CDR3 region has 15 residues.

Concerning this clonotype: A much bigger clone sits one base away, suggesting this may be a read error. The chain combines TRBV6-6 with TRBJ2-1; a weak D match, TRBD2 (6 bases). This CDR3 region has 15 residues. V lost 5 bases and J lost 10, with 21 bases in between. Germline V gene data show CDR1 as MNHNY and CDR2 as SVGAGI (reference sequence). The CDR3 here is CASSDKGSPGVEQFF. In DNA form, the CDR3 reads TGTGCCAGCAGTGATAAGGGTTCTCCGGGAGTAGAGCAGTTCTTC.

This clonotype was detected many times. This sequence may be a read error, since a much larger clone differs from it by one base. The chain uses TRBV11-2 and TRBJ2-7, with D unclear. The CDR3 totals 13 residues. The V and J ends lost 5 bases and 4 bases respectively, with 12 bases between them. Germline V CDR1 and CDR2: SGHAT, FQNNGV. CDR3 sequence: CASSPVGPYEQYF. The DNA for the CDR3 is TGTGCCAGCAGCCCCGTCGGGCCTTACGAGCAGTACTTC.

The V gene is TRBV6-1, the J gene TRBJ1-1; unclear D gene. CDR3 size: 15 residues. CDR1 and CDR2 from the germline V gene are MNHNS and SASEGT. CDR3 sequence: CSITLEGLSVTEAFF. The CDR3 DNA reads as TGTTCCATTACCTTGGAAGGGCTTAGCGTCACTGAAGCTTTCTTT.

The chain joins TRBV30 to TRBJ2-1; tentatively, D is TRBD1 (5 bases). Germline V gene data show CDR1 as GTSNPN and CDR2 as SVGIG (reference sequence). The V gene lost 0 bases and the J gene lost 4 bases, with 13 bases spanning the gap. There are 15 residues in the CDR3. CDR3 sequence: CAWSVSGNVYNEQFF. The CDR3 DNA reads TGTGCCTGGAGTGTATCAGGGAACGTATACAATGAGCAGTTCTTC.

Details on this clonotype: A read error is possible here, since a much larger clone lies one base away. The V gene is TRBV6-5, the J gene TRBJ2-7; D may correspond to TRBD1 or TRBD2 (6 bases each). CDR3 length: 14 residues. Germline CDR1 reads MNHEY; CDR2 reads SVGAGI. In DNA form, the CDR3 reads TGTGCCAGCAGCCAAAAGGGGGGCCCCTACGAGCAGCACTTC. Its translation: CASSQKGGPYEQHF.

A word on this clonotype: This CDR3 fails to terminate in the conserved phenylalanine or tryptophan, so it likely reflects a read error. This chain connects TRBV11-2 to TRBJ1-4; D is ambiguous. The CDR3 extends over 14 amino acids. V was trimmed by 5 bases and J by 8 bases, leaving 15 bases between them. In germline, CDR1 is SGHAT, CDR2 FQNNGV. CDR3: CASSLYRRDEKLFL. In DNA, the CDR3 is TGTGCCAGCAGCCTATATAGGAGAGACGAAAAACTGTTTTTA.

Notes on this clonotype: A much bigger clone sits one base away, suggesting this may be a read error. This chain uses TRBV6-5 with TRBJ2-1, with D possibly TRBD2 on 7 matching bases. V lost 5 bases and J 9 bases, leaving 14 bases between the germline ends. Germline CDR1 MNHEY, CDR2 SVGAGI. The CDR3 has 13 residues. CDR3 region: CASSRGGFAEQFF. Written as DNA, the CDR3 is TGTGCCAGCAGTAGGGGGGGGTTTGCTGAGCAGTTCTTC.

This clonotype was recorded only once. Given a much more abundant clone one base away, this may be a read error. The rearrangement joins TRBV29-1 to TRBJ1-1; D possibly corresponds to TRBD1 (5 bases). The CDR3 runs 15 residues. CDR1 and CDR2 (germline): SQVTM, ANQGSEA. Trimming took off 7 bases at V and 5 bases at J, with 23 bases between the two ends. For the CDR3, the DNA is TGCAGCGCTGGGGTCGCGGGGGACGTAAGGACTGAAGCTTTCTTT. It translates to CSAGVAGDVRTEAFF.

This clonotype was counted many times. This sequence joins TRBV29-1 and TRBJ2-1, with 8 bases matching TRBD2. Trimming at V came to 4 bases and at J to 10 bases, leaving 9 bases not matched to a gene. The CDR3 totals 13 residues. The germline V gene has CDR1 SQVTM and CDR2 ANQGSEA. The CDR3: CSVVGSGTGEQFF. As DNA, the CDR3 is TGCAGCGTTGTCGGTAGCGGGACGGGGGAGCAGTTCTTC.

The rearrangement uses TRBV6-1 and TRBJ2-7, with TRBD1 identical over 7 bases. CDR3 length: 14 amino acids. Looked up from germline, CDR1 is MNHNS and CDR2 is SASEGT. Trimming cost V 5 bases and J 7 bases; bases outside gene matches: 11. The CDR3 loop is CASSKPSDRKEQYF. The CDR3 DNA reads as TGTGCCAGCAGTAAGCCGTCGGACAGGAAGGAGCAGTACTTC.

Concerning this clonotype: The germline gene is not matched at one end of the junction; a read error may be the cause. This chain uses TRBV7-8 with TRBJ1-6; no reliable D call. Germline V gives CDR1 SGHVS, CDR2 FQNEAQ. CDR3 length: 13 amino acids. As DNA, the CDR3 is TGTGCCAGCAGCTTAAGATTAGGATCACCCCTCCGCTTT. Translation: CASSLRLGSPLRF.